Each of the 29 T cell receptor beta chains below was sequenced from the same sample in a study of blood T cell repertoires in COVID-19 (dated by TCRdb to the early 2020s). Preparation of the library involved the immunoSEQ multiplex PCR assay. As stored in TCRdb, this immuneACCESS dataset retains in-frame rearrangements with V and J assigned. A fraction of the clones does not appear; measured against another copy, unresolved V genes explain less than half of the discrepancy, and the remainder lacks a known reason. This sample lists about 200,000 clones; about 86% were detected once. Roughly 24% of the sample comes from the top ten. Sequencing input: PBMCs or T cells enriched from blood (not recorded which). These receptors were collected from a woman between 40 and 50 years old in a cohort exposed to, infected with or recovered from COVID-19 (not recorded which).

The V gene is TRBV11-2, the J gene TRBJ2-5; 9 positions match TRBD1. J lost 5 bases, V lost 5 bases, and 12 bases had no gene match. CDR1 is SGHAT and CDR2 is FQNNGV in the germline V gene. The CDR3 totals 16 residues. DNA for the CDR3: TGTGCCAGCAGCGAACGAGGGACAGGGAGAGTGGAGACCCAGTACTTC. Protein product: CASSERGTGRVETQYF.

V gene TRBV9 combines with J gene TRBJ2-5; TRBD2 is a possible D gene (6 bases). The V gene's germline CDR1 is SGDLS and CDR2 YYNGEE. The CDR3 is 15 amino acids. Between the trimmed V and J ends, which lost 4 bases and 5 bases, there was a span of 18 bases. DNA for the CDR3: TGTGCCAGCAGCCCTAGAGGAGGGAACAGGGAGACCCAGTACTTC. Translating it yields CASSPRGGNRETQYF. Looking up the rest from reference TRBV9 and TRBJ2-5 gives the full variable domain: DSGVTQTPKHLITATGQRVTLRCSPRSGDLSVYWYQQSLDQGLQFLIQYYNGEERAKGNILERFSAQQFPDLHSELNLSSLELGDSALYFCASSPRGGNRETQYFGPGTRLLVL.

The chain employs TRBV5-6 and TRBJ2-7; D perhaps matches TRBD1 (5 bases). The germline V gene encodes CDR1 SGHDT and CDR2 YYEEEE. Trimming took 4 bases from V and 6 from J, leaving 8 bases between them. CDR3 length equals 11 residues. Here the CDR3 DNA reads TGTGCCAGCAGCAAGGGGCCCGAGCAGTACTTC. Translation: CASSKGPEQYF.

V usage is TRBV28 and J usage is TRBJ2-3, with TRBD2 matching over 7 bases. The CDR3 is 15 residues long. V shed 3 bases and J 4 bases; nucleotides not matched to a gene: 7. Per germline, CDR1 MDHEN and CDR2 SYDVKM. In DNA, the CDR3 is TGTGCCAGCAGTTTTGGGGGGGTGAGGGCAGATACGCAGTATTTT. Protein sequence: CASSFGGVRADTQYF. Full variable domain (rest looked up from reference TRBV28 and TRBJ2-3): DVKVTQSSRYLVKRTGEKVFLECVQDMDHENMFWYRQDPGLGLRLIYFSYDVKMKEKGDIPEGYSVSREKKERFSLILESASTNQTSMYLCASSFGGVRADTQYFGPGTRLTVL.

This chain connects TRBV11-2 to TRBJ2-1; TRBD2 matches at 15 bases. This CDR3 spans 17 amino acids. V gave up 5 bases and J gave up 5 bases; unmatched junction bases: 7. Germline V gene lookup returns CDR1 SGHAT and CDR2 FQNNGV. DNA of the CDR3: TGTGCCAGCAGCCTCGGGACTAGCGGGAGGAATGACAATGAGCAGTTCTTC. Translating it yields CASSLGTSGRNDNEQFF.

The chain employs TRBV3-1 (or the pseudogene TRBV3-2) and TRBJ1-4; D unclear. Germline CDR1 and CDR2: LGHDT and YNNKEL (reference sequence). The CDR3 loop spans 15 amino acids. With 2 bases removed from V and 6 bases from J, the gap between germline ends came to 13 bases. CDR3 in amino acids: CASSQIGGLYEKLFF. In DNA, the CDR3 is TGTGCCAGCAGCCAAATCGGAGGGCTATATGAAAAACTGTTTTTT.

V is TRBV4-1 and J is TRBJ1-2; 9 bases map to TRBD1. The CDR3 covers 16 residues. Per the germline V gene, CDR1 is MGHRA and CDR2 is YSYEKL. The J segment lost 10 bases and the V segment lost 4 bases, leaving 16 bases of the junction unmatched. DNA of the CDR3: TGCGCCAGCAGCCGGACAGGGGCAAGGGGTAGAAAAGACTACACCTTC. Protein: CASSRTGARGRKDYTF.

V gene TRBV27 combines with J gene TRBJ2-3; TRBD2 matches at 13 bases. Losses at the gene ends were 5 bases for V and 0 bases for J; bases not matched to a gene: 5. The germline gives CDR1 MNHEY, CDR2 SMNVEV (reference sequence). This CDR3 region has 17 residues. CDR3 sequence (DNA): TGTGCCAGCAGTACTAGCGGGAGGGCCTATAGCACAGATACGCAGTATTTT. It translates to CASSTSGRAYSTDTQYF.

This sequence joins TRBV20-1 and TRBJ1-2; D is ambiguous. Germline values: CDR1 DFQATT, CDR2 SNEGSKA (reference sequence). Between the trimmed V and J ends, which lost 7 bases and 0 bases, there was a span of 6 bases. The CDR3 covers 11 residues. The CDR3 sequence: CSVGANYGYTF. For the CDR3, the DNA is TGCAGTGTGGGCGCTAACTATGGCTACACCTTC.

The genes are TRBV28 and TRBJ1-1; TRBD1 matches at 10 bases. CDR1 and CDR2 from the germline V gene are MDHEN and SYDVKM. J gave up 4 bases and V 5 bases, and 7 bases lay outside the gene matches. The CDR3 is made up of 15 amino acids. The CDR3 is CASSPRQGAGTEAFF. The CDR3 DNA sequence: TGTGCCAGCAGTCCACGACAGGGGGCAGGCACTGAAGCTTTCTTT.

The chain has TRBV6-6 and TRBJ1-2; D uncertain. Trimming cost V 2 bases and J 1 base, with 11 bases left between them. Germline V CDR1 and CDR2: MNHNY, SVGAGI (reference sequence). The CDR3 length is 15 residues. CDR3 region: CASSYPKTDNYGYTF. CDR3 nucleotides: TGTGCCAGCAGTTACCCCAAAACTGATAACTATGGCTACACCTTC.

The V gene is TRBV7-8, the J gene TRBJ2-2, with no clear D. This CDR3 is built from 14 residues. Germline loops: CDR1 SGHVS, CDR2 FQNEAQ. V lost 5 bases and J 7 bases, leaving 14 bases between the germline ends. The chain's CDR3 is CASSPQVSVGELFF. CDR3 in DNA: TGTGCCAGCAGCCCCCAAGTTTCGGTCGGGGAGCTGTTTTTT.

CDR3 protein: CASSLSGTYNEQFF. DNA for the CDR3: TGTGCCAGCAGCTTAAGCGGAACCTACAATGAGCAGTTCTTC. The chain recombines TRBV11-2 with TRBJ2-1; weak D call: TRBD2 (5 bases). CDR3 length: 14 amino acids. The V end lost 2 bases, the J end lost 2 bases, and 7 bases lay between the germline ends. Germline CDR1 and CDR2: SGHAT and FQNNGV. Full variable domain (remainder filled in from reference TRBV11-2 and TRBJ2-1): EAGVAQSPRYKIIEKRQSVAFWCNPISGHATLYWYQQILGQGPKLLIQFQNNGVVDDSQLPKDRFSAERLKGVDSTLKIQPAKLEDSAVYLCASSLSGTYNEQFFGPGTRLTVL.

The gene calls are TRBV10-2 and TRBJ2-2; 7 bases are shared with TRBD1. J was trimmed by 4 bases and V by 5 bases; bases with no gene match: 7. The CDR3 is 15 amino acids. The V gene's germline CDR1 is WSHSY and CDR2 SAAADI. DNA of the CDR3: TGCGCCAGCAGTAGAGCACAGGGGACCACCGGGGAGCTGTTTTTT. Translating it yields CASSRAQGTTGELFF.

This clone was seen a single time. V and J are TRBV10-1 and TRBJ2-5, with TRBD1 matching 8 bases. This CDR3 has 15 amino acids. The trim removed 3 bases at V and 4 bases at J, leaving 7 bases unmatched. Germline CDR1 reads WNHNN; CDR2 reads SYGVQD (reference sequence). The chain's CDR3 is CASSDPGQGAETQYF. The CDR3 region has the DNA TGCGCCAGCAGTGACCCTGGACAGGGCGCAGAGACCCAGTACTTC.

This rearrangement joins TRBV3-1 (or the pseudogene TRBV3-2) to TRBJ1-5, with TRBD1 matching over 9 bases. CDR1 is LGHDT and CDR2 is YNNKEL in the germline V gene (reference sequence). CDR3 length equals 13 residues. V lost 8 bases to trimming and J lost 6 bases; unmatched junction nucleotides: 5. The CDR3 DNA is TGTGCCAGCGGGGACAGGGAAACTCAGCCCCAGCATTTT. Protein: CASGDRETQPQHF.

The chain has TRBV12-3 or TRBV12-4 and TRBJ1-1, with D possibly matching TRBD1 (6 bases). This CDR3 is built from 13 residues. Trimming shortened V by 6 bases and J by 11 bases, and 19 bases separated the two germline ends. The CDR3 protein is CASSPEQGLMAFF. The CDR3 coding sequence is TGTGCCAGCAGCCCCGAACAGGGTCTCATGGCTTTCTTT.

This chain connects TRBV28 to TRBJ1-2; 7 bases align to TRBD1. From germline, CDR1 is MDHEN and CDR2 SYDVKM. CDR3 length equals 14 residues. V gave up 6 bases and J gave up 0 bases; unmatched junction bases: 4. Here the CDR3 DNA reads TGTGCCAGCAGCCCCGGACAGGCTAACTATGGCTACACCTTC. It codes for CASSPGQANYGYTF.

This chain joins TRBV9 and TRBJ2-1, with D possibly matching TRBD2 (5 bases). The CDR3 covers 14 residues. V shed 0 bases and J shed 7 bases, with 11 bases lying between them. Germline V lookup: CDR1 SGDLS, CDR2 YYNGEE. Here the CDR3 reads CASSVDLANNEQFF. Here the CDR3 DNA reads TGTGCCAGCAGCGTAGACCTAGCTAATAATGAGCAGTTCTTC.

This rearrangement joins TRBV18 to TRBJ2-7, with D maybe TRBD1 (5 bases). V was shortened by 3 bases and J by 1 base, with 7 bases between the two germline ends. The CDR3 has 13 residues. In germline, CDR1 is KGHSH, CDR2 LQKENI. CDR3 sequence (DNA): TGTGCCAGCTCACCCCAGGGTTCCTACGAGCAGTACTTC. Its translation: CASSPQGSYEQYF.

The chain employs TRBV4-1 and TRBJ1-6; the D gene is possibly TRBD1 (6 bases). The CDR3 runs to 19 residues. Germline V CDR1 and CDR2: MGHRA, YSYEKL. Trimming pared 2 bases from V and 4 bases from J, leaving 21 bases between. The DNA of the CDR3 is TGCGCCAGCAGCCAAAAAGGGGGGGATTCGGGTGCTTATAATTCACCCCTCCACTTT. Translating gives CASSQKGGDSGAYNSPLHF.

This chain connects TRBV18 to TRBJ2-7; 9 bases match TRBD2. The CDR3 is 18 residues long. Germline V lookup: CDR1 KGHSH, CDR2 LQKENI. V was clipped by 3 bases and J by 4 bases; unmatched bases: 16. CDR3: CASSPAAGRGGHTYEQYF. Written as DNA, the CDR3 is TGTGCCAGCTCACCCGCTGCAGGGCGGGGGGGCCATACATACGAGCAGTACTTC.

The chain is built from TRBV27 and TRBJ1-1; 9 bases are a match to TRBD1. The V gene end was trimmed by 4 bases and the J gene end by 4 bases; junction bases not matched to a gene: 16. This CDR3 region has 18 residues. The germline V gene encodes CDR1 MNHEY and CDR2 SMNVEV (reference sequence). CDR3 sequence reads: CASSYFHRGLLLRTEAFF. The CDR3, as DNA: TGTGCCAGCAGTTACTTTCACAGGGGGCTTCTTTTACGCACTGAAGCTTTCTTT.

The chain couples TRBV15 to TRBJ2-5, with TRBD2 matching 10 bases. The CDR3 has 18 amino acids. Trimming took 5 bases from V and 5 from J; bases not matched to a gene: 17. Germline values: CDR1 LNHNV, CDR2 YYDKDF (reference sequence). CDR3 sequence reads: CATSEGPAGGPMGETQYF. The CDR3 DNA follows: TGTGCCACCAGCGAGGGGCCAGCGGGAGGGCCTATGGGGGAGACCCAGTACTTC.

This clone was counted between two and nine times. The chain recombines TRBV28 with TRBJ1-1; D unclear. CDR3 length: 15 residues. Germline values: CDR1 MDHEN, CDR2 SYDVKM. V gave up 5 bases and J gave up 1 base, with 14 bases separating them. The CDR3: CASSTPAAGNTEAFF. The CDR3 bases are TGTGCCAGCAGTACACCCGCCGCGGGGAACACTGAAGCTTTCTTT.

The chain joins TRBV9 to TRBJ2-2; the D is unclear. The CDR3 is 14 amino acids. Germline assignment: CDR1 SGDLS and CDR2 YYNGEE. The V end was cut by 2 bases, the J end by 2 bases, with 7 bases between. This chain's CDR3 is CASSVTGNTGELFF. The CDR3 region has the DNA TGTGCCAGCAGCGTGACTGGAAACACCGGGGAGCTGTTTTTT.

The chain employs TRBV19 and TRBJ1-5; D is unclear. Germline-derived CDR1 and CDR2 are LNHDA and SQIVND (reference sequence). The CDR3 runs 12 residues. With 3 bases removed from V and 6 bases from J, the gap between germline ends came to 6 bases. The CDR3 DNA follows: TGTGCCAGTAGTATCGGGTTTCAGCCCCAGCATTTT. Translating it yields CASSIGFQPQHF. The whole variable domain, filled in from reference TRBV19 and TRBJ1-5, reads DGGITQSPKYLFRKEGQNVTLSCEQNLNHDAMYWYRQDPGQGLRLIYYSQIVNDFQKGDIAEGYSVSREKKESFPLTVTSAQKNPTAFYLCASSIGFQPQHFGDGTRLSIL.

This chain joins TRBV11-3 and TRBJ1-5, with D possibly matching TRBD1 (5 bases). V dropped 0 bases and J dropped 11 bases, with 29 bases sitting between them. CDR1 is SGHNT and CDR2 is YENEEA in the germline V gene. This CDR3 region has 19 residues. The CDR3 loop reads CASSLDRLQTSMGQSAQHF. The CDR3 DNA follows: TGTGCCAGCAGCTTAGATCGTTTACAGACTAGCATGGGGCAATCAGCCCAGCATTTT.

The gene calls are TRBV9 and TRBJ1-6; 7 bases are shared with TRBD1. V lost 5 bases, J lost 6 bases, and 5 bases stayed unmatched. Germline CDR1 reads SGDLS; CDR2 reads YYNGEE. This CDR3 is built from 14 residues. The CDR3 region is CASRPGTVNSPLHF. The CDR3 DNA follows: TGTGCCAGCAGGCCGGGGACAGTTAATTCACCCCTCCACTTT.